The rows below give T cell receptor beta chains drawn from one sample of a study of identical twins. TCRdb used MiXCR to reprocess the 5' RACE reads, holding one entry per CDR3 protein. Of some 200,000 distinct CDR3 sequences listed, less than 8% are singletons. These data were also filed under a second study, of yellow fever vaccine responses in identical twins.

Material: memory (CD45RO+) T cells sorted from blood. These receptor sequences come from a woman between 18 and 29 years old in good health. Both conserved end residues are part of each CDR3. The order of the fields is D gene, clone size, V gene, J gene, CDR3 protein, CDR3 DNA. A D gene is named only where the DNA matches it firmly. A row's size may be missing; if present it is once, few, many or a size class.

d_gene: -; abundance: many; v_gene: TRBV6-2/TRBV6-3; j_gene: TRBJ2-7; CDR3aa: CASSYGTGGKAYEQYF; CDR3nt: TGTGCCAGCAGTTACGGAACCGGTGGGAAGGCCTACGAGCAGTACTTC
d_gene: -; abundance: -; v_gene: TRBV7-9; j_gene: TRBJ2-3; CDR3aa: CASSFGQTQADTQYF; CDR3nt: TGTGCCAGCAGCTTCGGGCAGACTCAGGCAGATACGCAGTATTTT
d_gene: TRBD2; abundance: -; v_gene: TRBV4-2; j_gene: TRBJ2-3; CDR3aa: CASSQDRQSSGRQRHF; CDR3nt: TGTGCCAGCAGCCAAGACCGACAATCTAGCGGGAGGCAACGGCATTTT
d_gene: TRBD1; abundance: -; v_gene: TRBV6-1; j_gene: TRBJ2-1; CDR3aa: CASSEDHPMTGGPYNEQFF; CDR3nt: TGTGCCAGCAGTGAAGACCACCCCATGACAGGGGGCCCCTACAATGAGCAGTTCTTC
d_gene: TRBD1; abundance: -; v_gene: TRBV20-1; j_gene: TRBJ2-7; CDR3aa: CSARDQDSGQDHEQYF; CDR3nt: TGCAGTGCTAGAGACCAGGACAGCGGACAGGACCACGAGCAGTACTTC
d_gene: -; abundance: few; v_gene: TRBV20-1; j_gene: TRBJ2-7; CDR3aa: CSARKTDYEQYF; CDR3nt: TGCAGTGCTAGGAAGACAGACTACGAGCAGTACTTC
d_gene: TRBD1; abundance: many; v_gene: TRBV20-1; j_gene: TRBJ2-1; CDR3aa: CSARISTGWNEQFF; CDR3nt: TGCAGTGCTAGGATTTCGACAGGGTGGAATGAGCAGTTCTTC
d_gene: TRBD1; abundance: few; v_gene: TRBV6-1; j_gene: TRBJ1-3; CDR3aa: CASSQGTGFGAGNTIYF; CDR3nt: TGTGCCAGCAGTCAAGGGACAGGGTTTGGGGCTGGAAACACCATATATTTT
d_gene: TRBD2; abundance: -; v_gene: TRBV12-3/TRBV12-4; j_gene: TRBJ2-5; CDR3aa: CASSPIAGVRETQYF; CDR3nt: TGTGCCAGCAGTCCTATAGCGGGGGTAAGGGAGACCCAGTACTTC
d_gene: -; abundance: -; v_gene: TRBV5-1; j_gene: TRBJ2-5; CDR3aa: CASSPLRQTGSQYF; CDR3nt: TGCGCCAGCAGCCCCTTGAGACAAACTGGGAGCCAGTACTTC